This T cell receptor beta chain was observed in a study of cytomegalovirus exposure and HLA in healthy donors. General observations from the study: Previous analysis showed most TCR beta V segments were productive about 87% or about 30% of the time. In a later analysis, specific HLA alleles were associated with 15,000 to 20,000 TCR beta sequences at a 0.05 false discovery rate. Among TCR beta chains of equal frequency, HLA-associated ones were more clonally expanded in a later analysis.

There are 16 residues in the CDR3. Trimming cost V 0 bases and J 0 bases, with 12 bases left between them. Germline lookup yields CDR1 SGHRS and CDR2 YFSETQ. This clone has only one observation. The antigen is unknown. The PCR employed 60 Vbeta primers together with 13 Jbeta primers. Sequencing was performed with immunoSEQ multiplex PCR; in TCRdb, only in-frame clones are kept and a portion is missing. The sample includes 100,000 or so clones, roughly three quarters of them seen just once. This chain uses TRBV5-1 with TRBJ1-1; D is unresolved. Sequences were obtained from PBMCs. This receptor was identified in a man aged 40-55 years in good health and CMV-seropositive. The CDR3 coding sequence is TGCGCCAGCAGCTTGGAGGGAGGATGGATGAACACTGAAGCTTTCTTT. Protein: CASSLEGGWMNTEAFF.